This T cell receptor beta chain was retrieved from a study of T-cell reconstitution after alpha-beta-depleted transplantation in children. Unique molecular identifiers tagged the TCRbeta library. MiXCR was run by TCRdb on the PCR reads, yielding one entry per CDR3 protein. This repertoire shows some 490,000 distinct CDR3 sequences, about an eighth found once; its top ten account for over 5.5%. CDR3 length equals 12 residues. V gave up 6 bases and J gave up 4 bases, with 10 bases separating them. The table lists this clonotype with many counts. This specimen consisted of PBMCs from the stem cell graft donor, obtained from the stem cell graft. The V gene is TRBV12-3 or TRBV12-4, the J gene TRBJ2-7, with D perhaps TRBD1 (5 bases). The TCR was taken from a human donor who donated a stem cell graft to a child with combined immunodeficiency. DNA of the CDR3: TGTGCCAGCAGCCAAGGGGTTTACGAGCAGTACTTC. Protein: CASSQGVYEQYF.